This T cell receptor beta chain was captured in a study of cytomegalovirus exposure and HLA in healthy donors. The germline gives CDR1 SGHDT, CDR2 YYEEEE. V lost 0 bases to trimming and J lost 4 bases, with 10 bases between them. CDR3 size: 14 residues. The study ran its PCR with 60 Vbeta and 13 Jbeta primers. Method: immunoSEQ multiplex PCR; TCRdb's copy keeps in-frame clones and lacks some. The sample comprises 200,000 to 300,000 clones, about 81% of which are singletons, and 5.4% rests with the top ten. Sequencing was carried out using PBMCs. The TCR comes from a middle-aged woman in good health and CMV-seropositive. The chain employs TRBV5-6 and TRBJ1-2; D remains unclear. In nucleotides, the CDR3 is TGTGCCAGCAGCTTGGCCGCGACTGTCTATGGCTACACCTTC. It codes for CASSLAATVYGYTF.